These 12 T cell receptor beta chains share one sample of origin, sequenced in a study of shared clonotypes between healthy human individuals. Sequencing was performed with immunoSEQ multiplex PCR; in TCRdb, only in-frame clones are kept and a portion is missing. The sample contains 1.6 million or so clones, about 96% of which appear only once. Sequenced: naive CD4+ T cells sorted from blood. Subset reported: CD45RA+ positively selected. The receptors shown here come from a young man in good health.

This clone was picked up one time. The chain has TRBV5-1 and TRBJ2-1, with 7 bases identical to TRBD1. The CDR3 consists of 18 residues. Per germline, CDR1 SGHRS and CDR2 YFSETQ. Trimming removed 2 bases from V and 4 bases from J; junction bases left unmatched: 15. In DNA form, the CDR3 reads TGCGCCAGCAGCTTCTTATGGCAACCGGGACAGAGATACAATGAGCAGTTCTTC. It specifies CASSFLWQPGQRYNEQFF.

CDR3 nucleotides: TGTGCCAGCAGTTTTCCCCGGATTGGGTCGGAAAAACTGTTTTTT. Protein product: CASSFPRIGSEKLFF. V is TRBV28 and J is TRBJ1-4; D not certain. The germline V gene has CDR1 MDHEN and CDR2 SYDVKM. The V end was cut by 3 bases, the J end by 8 bases, with 16 bases between. The CDR3 extends over 15 amino acids.

This chain links TRBV7-2 with TRBJ2-7; 8 nucleotides align to TRBD2. The V and J ends lost 5 bases and 2 bases, in that order; junction bases with no gene match: 11. This CDR3 is 16 amino acids long. The germline V gene encodes CDR1 SGHTA and CDR2 FQGNSA. The CDR3 sequence: CASSKYILAAPYEQYF. In DNA form, the CDR3 reads TGTGCCAGCAGCAAGTATATACTAGCGGCTCCCTACGAGCAGTACTTC.

V is TRBV7-6 and J is TRBJ1-1; D remains unclear. CDR1 is SGHVS and CDR2 is FNYEAQ in the germline V gene. CDR3 length: 10 residues. The V end lost 11 bases, the J end lost 11 bases, and 15 bases lay between the germline ends. CDR3 region: CASGGSGAFF. The CDR3 nucleotides are TGTGCCTCCGGCGGGTCCGGGGCTTTCTTT.

The chain has TRBV4-1 and TRBJ2-1; 9 bases align to TRBD2. CDR1 MGHRA and CDR2 YSYEKL come from the germline V gene. This CDR3 is built from 15 residues. With 3 bases clipped from V and 5 bases from J, the junction kept 5 bases outside the gene matches. CDR3 nucleotide sequence: TGCGCCAGCAGCCAGCGGGAGGGCCTCAACAATGAGCAGTTCTTC. Its translation: CASSQREGLNNEQFF.

Details on this clone: This specimen includes other DNA sequences encoding the same CDR3. This chain connects TRBV11-2 to TRBJ2-2; unclear D gene. V was clipped by 3 bases and J by 5 bases, with 7 bases between them. In germline, CDR1 is SGHAT, CDR2 FQNNGV. The CDR3 covers 13 residues. The CDR3 DNA is TGTGCCAGCAGCTTTCCCGGTACCGGGGAGCTGTTTTTT. Translating it yields CASSFPGTGELFF.

J is TRBJ2-1 and V is TRBV11-2; D is possibly TRBD2 (5 bases). Trimming cost V 0 bases and J 1 base, with 16 bases left between them. This CDR3 is 18 amino acids long. CDR1 SGHAT and CDR2 FQNNGV come from the germline V gene. CDR3 loop: CASSLESGTGNSYNEQFF. The CDR3, as DNA: TGTGCCAGCAGCTTAGAATCCGGCACGGGGAATTCCTACAATGAGCAGTTCTTC.

The chain couples TRBV5-1 to TRBJ1-3; D not resolved. V was pared by 0 bases and J by 0 bases, with 13 bases between. Germline values: CDR1 SGHRS, CDR2 YFSETQ. The CDR3 is made up of 17 amino acids. The CDR3 region is CASSLGTDLDSGNTIYF. The CDR3 DNA sequence: TGCGCCAGCAGCTTGGGAACAGATTTGGACTCTGGAAACACCATATATTTT.

The chain combines TRBV5-1 with TRBJ1-4; a weak D match, TRBD1 (5 bases). Per the germline V gene, CDR1 is SGHRS and CDR2 is YFSETQ. The CDR3 spans 14 residues. V was trimmed by 0 bases and J by 4 bases, leaving 7 bases between them. DNA of the CDR3: TGCGCCAGCAGCTTGGGCAGGGTTAATGAAAAACTGTTTTTT. Its translation is CASSLGRVNEKLFF.

The V and J genes are TRBV29-1 and TRBJ1-2; D not resolved. The CDR3 consists of 12 residues. V lost 8 bases, J lost 2 bases, and 12 bases lay in between. Germline CDR1 reads SQVTM; CDR2 reads ANQGSEA. DNA for the CDR3: TGCAGCACCCAAATAGGGAACTATGGCTACACCTTC. It codes for CSTQIGNYGYTF.

The CDR3 nucleotides read TGTGCCAGCAGCACCGGGACAGGGATAGAGCAGTACTTC. Amino acid sequence: CASSTGTGIEQYF. The chain is built from TRBV6-5 and TRBJ2-7; TRBD1 matches at 9 bases. Germline lookup yields CDR1 MNHEY and CDR2 SVGAGI. This CDR3 has 13 residues. V was pared by 6 bases and J by 7 bases, with 7 bases of the junction left unmatched.

This clone was seen only once. The V call is TRBV27, the J call TRBJ2-3; 7 nucleotides agree with TRBD2. The CDR3 is 15 residues long. V lost 3 bases to trimming and J lost 2 bases; unmatched junction nucleotides: 5. Germline V gives CDR1 MNHEY, CDR2 SMNVEV (reference sequence). Here the CDR3 DNA reads TGTGCCAGCAGTTTTGGCGGGAGACACACAGATACGCAGTATTTT. Protein sequence: CASSFGGRHTDTQYF.